Below, one T cell receptor beta chain is given with its context. This entry is derived from a study of blood T cell repertoires in COVID-19. Study at large: The analysed material was cDNA or gDNA that came from T cells, B-cell-depleted T cells, or PBMCs.

V lost 4 bases and J lost 1; bases outside the gene matches: 4. Looked up from germline, CDR1 is MNHEY and CDR2 is SVGAGI. The CDR3 has 15 residues. The recovered donors of Cohort 3 showed two negative PCRs, clearance, or symptom resolution. Per the authors' pipeline: Cell counts per sample came from amplifying reference gene primers. Assay: immunoSEQ multiplex PCR; the TCRdb copy retains only in-frame clones and omits some. That table furnishes V, J and clone size, whereas the DNA furnished D and trimming. The sample contains roughly 250,000 clones, roughly 85% of which appear only once. V is TRBV6-5 and J is TRBJ2-7; TRBD1 aligns across 10 bases. The sequencing input was PBMCs or T cells enriched from blood (not recorded which). The TCR was taken from a woman in her twenties or thirties who had recovered from COVID-19. For the CDR3, the DNA is TGTGCCAGCAGTTTAGGGACAGGGGTTTCCTACGAGCAGTACTTC. This gives the protein CASSLGTGVSYEQYF.